This T cell receptor beta chain is from a study of cytomegalovirus exposure and HLA in healthy donors (dated by TCRdb to 2017 to 2019). Background for the entire study: An earlier analysis of several hundred of the donors reported 250 to 350 Gb of sequence data and approximately 110 million unique TCR beta sequences from about 179 million T cells. An early release that covered 640 HLA-typed donors contained 250 to 350 gigabases of sequencing data and 65 million to 100 million unique TCR sequences. Of the approximately 400 genotyped donors, 65% to 90% were placed in the genetic ancestry cluster associated with self-reported Caucasian donors. The aim of the study was to test whether cataloging public T cell receptors could identify signatures of past pathogen exposure. The study profiled the T cell repertoires of around 700 subjects by immunosequencing and related them to cytomegalovirus serostatus. In addition to the first cohort of several hundred subjects, a separate validation cohort of 120 different subjects was used. The study combined high-throughput TCR immunosequencing, statistical association of individual TCRs with disease status, and machine learning to predict cytomegalovirus infection status. To study patterns of TCR occurrence, a later analysis re-analyzed previously published TCR beta repertoires from around 670 donors and added high-resolution HLA genotyping. Rather than drawing on any new phenotypic data, the later analysis identified candidate immune exposures from TCR beta sequences and the way those sequences occurred across donors. An earlier analysis of about 620 of the donors applied high-throughput TCR beta sequencing to assess whether each TCR beta V gene segment acted as functional or pseudogenic. Alongside the repertoire data, information on donor age, sex, ethnicity and CMV serostatus was compiled. In a later genetic analysis, genome-wide SNP genotypes for about three fifths of the roughly 670 donors were used, and that subset was treated as a discovery cohort. Every discovery cohort repertoire had been produced on one sequencing platform. Both class I and class II loci were covered by HLA typing, at four-digit resolution. Typing coverage varied by locus: about 620-630 donors for A, B, C, DRB1 and DQB1; 522 for DQA1; about 570 for DPA1; 400 to 480 for DPB1. Roughly 5 DR-DQ haplotypes were treated as single units for association and clustering because of strong linkage in the cohort. Across some 400 genotyped donors of the cohort, an average of roughly 200,000 unique TCR beta nucleotide sequences per donor were sequenced, and around 20% of those sequences were non-productive.

Findings and caveats that apply to the study as a whole: Immune exposure information for the cohort was limited to CMV serostatus. The presence/absence analyses assumed that sequencing depth was roughly uniform across donors, and that assumption may not be true. It was suggested by the authors that the approach could potentially be generalized to other disease states and immunological phenotypes. In an earlier analysis of several hundred of the donors, most TCR beta V segments were observed in productive rearrangements about 87% or about 30% of the time, broadly matching IMGT annotations. Specific HLA alleles were associated with some 15,000 TCR beta sequences at a false discovery rate of 0.05 in a later analysis. In a later analysis, HLA-associated TCR beta chains were found to be more clonally expanded and to have lower generation probabilities than equally common non-associated chains. Because counts were too low, 15 to 20 rarely observed V segments, including chromosome 9 orphons, were excluded from the earlier analysis of 587 of the donors. An association between a missense DCLRE1C variant and V-gene and J-gene trimming of TCR beta chains was found in a later genetic analysis and replicated in an independent cohort. In a later genetic analysis, fewer N-insertions in productive TCRs were reported among donors in an Asian-associated ancestry cluster than the roughly 700-donor mean. Linkage disequilibrium might explain the correlated functional status among segregating V segments, but an unknown experimental factor could not be ruled out. Most TCR sequences were seen in very few donors, while some public TCRs were found in many individuals. The 87-base-pair reads could not distinguish some IMGT-functional V segments, including TRBV6-2 and TRBV6-3, so those segments were excluded. Because HLA typing was unavailable for some donors at each locus, only the typed subset was used in association tests. According to a later analysis, parvovirus B19, influenza, CMV and Epstein-Barr virus appeared linked to several top co-occurrence clusters. The classifier was reported to diagnose cytomegalovirus status with high specificity and sensitivity in both the original cohort and the validation cohort. A total of some 180 TCR beta chains were listed by the study as associated with cytomegalovirus. In a later analysis, the rate of TCR association differed among HLA loci, with DRB1 alleles having the most associated TCRs and HLA-C alleles having the fewest. In vitro tests confirmed that a few of the cytomegalovirus-associated TCR beta chains recognize cytomegalovirus antigens. A later analysis found that most CMV-associated TCR beta chains appeared HLA-restricted, with HLA associations seemingly driven largely by CMV exposure. When HLA alleles, especially DR and DQ, strongly co-occurred, TCR associations were difficult to assign to individual alleles. Only TCR beta chains were sequenced in this cohort, and the absence of alpha or paired-chain data limited detectable features. A group of highly shared sequence variants was considered likely to be a technical artifact of the sequencing pipeline. A further reported finding was that TCR beta sequences accurately predicted the HLA-A and HLA-B alleles for most subjects in the first cohort.

V gives up 0 bases and J gives up 3 bases, and the segment between their germline ends measures 17 bases. Including the terminal cysteine and phenylalanine, the CDR3 comprises 17 residues. Only the CDR3 DNA is retained, 51 bases long and in frame from the first base. Per the germline V gene, ENHRY is the CDR1 and SYGVKD is the CDR2. The cohort consisted of 600 to 700 healthy bone marrow donors. At the time of sampling, all cohort members were nominally healthy, though unrecorded immune exposures were likely present. The donor tested CMV seropositive, placing the donor among the approximately 290 seropositive members of the cohort. Every donor gave a peripheral blood sample, and the peripheral blood mononuclear cells from that sample were used for TCR beta sequencing. Genomic DNA extraction from the blood cell samples was performed with the Qiagen DNeasy Blood Extraction Kit. A word on this clone: Its antigen is currently not known. No base quality information exists; no much larger clone differs at one position.

The library was produced with the immunoSEQ multiplex PCR assay. For the multiplex PCR, a mixture combining 60 forward primers for TCR Vbeta segments and 13 reverse primers for TCR Jbeta segments was used. Amplification of the CDR3 region of rearranged TCR beta genes was performed with a multiplex PCR assay on genomic DNA. Amplified TCR beta libraries were sequenced as 87-base-pair reads on the Illumina HiSeq System. The authors processed their data as follows. A later analysis tallied 75 million to 95 million unique TCR beta chains across the 666 repertoires, and approximately 11 million of those chains were shared by two or more donors. To remove PCR and sequencing errors, raw reads were error-corrected and collapsed into unique sequences using a nearest-neighbor algorithm that merged closely related sequences. CDR3 sequences were aligned to IMGT reference sequences to assign V, D and J gene segments. For a sequence to be retained, a match of at least six nucleotides to both a V gene segment and a J gene segment was required. A rearrangement was called productive if the CDR3 had no stop codons and remained in frame with V and J, and every other rearrangement was called non-productive. Following IMGT convention, CDR3 was defined as the stretch from the second conserved V-encoded cysteine up to the conserved J-encoded phenylalanine. The earlier analysis of 550 to 650 of the donors excluded any sequence lacking an unambiguous match to a single V gene segment. An earlier analysis of a few hundred of the donors classified V segments as functional when productive rearrangements were above 56.7% and as segregating when the standard deviation between donors was above 5%. A statistical classification framework was built to diagnose cytomegalovirus status from the catalog of TCR beta chain sequences. In a later analysis, TCR nucleotide sequences were compared against IMGT/GENE-DB human TR gene sequences so that V and J genes could be assigned. A later analysis assigned CDR3 sequences and most-parsimonious VDJ recombination scenarios with the TCRdist pipeline. A later analysis defined each TCR beta chain by its CDR3 amino acid sequence plus V-gene family, and excluded reads lacking a unique V-gene family. In a later analysis, around 650 highly shared, low-generation-probability nucleotide sequences were removed to address suspected cross-contamination and a sequencing artifact. A later analysis calculated a clonal expansion index for each public chain from normalized within-repertoire ranks of inferred template counts. In a later analysis, generation probabilities were computed using a VDJ recombination model fitted to out-of-frame rearrangements, and the results were checked against IGoR. A later analysis scored TCR-TCR, TCR-HLA and TCR-CMV co-occurrence with hypergeometric tests, applying a repertoire-size bias correction to TCR pairs. To estimate false discovery rates, a later analysis permuted the HLA or CMV assignments 20 times. A later analysis grouped co-occurring TCRs with DBSCAN, adding TCRdist sequence similarity when clustering within HLA-allele-positive subsets. Co-occurrence clustering excluded repertoires with fewer than 30,000 or more than 120,000 public chains, plus five with anomalous nucleotide sharing. The clones in this table, taken by TCRdb from immuneACCESS, are in-frame only. Not every clone is retained; where verified, under half of the shortfall comes from an unresolved V gene, and the cause of the rest is unknown. V and J calls and clone size follow that table, whereas D and trimming were derived from the DNA. Within this sample are around 76,000 clones, with roughly 67% of them counted one time only. The top ten hold less than 9% of the sample.

The receptor was derived from a man in his forties in good health and CMV-seropositive. Sequencing was done on a sample of PBMCs. Recombination linked TRBV10-3 to TRBJ1-1, with no D gene named confidently. The CDR3 protein sequence reads: CAISESFNRTWDTEAFF. The bases read TGTGCCATCAGTGAGTCCTTTAACAGAACCTGGGACACTGAAGCTTTCTTT.